Following are 30 T cell receptor beta chains from one sample sequenced in a study of tumor-infiltrating lymphocytes in primary liver carcinoma. Between roughly 17 and 31 mg of unsorted bulk tissue served as the source from which RNA and DNA were co-extracted. A constant-region primer primed TCR beta cDNA synthesis from about 550 ng of total RNA. TCR beta libraries came from three nested multiplex PCR rounds using slightly modified ARM-PCR. Both of the initial two PCR rounds ran for 10 cycles and employed TRBV1-TRBV30 forward primers alongside a C-beta reverse primer. TCRdb re-derived calls from the multiplex PCR reads in MiXCR, one entry per CDR3 protein. Found here are 95,000 to 150,000 distinct CDR3 sequences, under 65% of them singletons; the top ten hold roughly 7.9%. The sample taken for sequencing was liver tumor tissue from sampling region 3. Noted subset: tumor region T3, left-lateral pole. The origin of the receptors is a woman aged 55-75 years with primary liver carcinoma and hepatitis B virus infection.

As to this clonotype: At one end the junction does not follow the germline gene, possibly because of a read error. This CDR3 reads CASLFAGAADTHYF. The CDR3 DNA sequence: TGTGCCAGCCTCTTTGCGGGAGCTGCAGATACGCACTATTTT. The chain recombines TRBV6-2 or TRBV6-3 with TRBJ2-3; 7 nucleotides align to TRBD2. This CDR3 comprises 14 residues. Per the germline V gene, CDR1 is MNHEY and CDR2 is SVGEGT.

V is TRBV11-2 and J is TRBJ2-3; perhaps TRBD2 as D (6 bases). From germline, CDR1 is SGHAT and CDR2 FQNNGV. CDR3 size: 17 residues. Here the CDR3 DNA reads TGTAACAGCAGCTTAGCAATGGGGGGAAGGAGCACAGATACGCAGTATTTT. Translation: CNSSLAMGGRSTDTQYF.

The gene calls are TRBV29-1 and TRBJ1-5, with 10 nucleotides matching TRBD1. Germline V gives CDR1 SQVTM, CDR2 ANQGSEA. The CDR3 is 13 residues long. The CDR3 coding sequence is TGCAGGGTGAGGGACAGGGGAGATCAGCCCCAGCATTTT. Translated, it gives CRVRDRGDQPQHF.

This clonotype showed up just once. The final CDR3 position lacks the conserved phenylalanine or tryptophan, pointing to a likely read error. The V and J genes are TRBV11-2 and TRBJ2-1, with TRBD2 as a possible D gene (5 bases). Germline CDR1 SGHAT, CDR2 FQNNGV. This CDR3 comprises 15 residues. V was cut by 0 bases and J by 9 bases, with 15 bases left in between. The CDR3 nucleotides are TGTGCCAGCAGCTTAGAGAGTGGGAGTGTGTGTGAGCAGTTCTCC. This sequence encodes CASSLESGSVCEQFS.

For this clonotype: This could be a read error, since a much larger clone is one nucleotide away. The chain couples TRBV5-8 to TRBJ2-1; no reliable D call. Germline CDR1 is SGHTS and CDR2 is YDEGEE. Trimming removed 0 bases at V and 3 bases at J, with 7 bases between. This CDR3 is built from 14 residues. The CDR3 bases are TGTGCCAGCAGCTTGGAGGTAGACTACAATGAGCAGTTCTTC. This sequence encodes CASSLEVDYNEQFF.

With respect to this clonotype: An end of the junction does not agree with germline; a read error may underlie this. The chain links TRBV11-2 to TRBJ2-3; possibly TRBD1 or TRBD2 for D (5 bases each). Germline values: CDR1 SGHAT, CDR2 FQNNGV. The CDR3 contains 15 residues. The CDR3, as DNA: TGTGCCAACAGCTCGGGGCATCTTAGCACAGATACGCAGTATTTT. Its protein is CANSSGHLSTDTQYF.

The chain uses TRBV13 and TRBJ2-7; D not certain. The CDR3 is 12 residues long. In germline, CDR1 is PRHDT, CDR2 FYEKMQ (reference sequence). CDR3 residues: CTNSLTPGEQYF. In DNA form, the CDR3 reads TGTACCAACAGCTTAACTCCCGGCGAGCAGTACTTC.

As to this clonotype: It is likely a read error, because the conserved phenylalanine at the end of the CDR3 is missing. The rearrangement links TRBV11-2 to TRBJ2-5; TRBD1 or TRBD2 may be the D gene (6 bases each). The germline CDR1 and CDR2 sequences are SGHAT and FQNNGV. The length of the CDR3 is 15 residues. The V and J ends lost 1 base and 4 bases respectively, with 13 bases between them. The CDR3 region is CASSLAGGGRETQYY. The CDR3 DNA sequence: TGTGCCAGCAGCTTAGCCGGGGGCGGGCGAGAGACCCAGTACTAT.

As to this clonotype: The germline gene is not matched at one end of the junction; a read error may be the cause. As DNA, the CDR3 is TGTGTCAGCAGCTTGGCTAGAAGGGCCGGGGAGCTGTCTTTT. Translating it yields CVSSLARRAGELSF. The chain employs TRBV11-3 and TRBJ2-2; a weak D match, TRBD2 (5 bases). CDR1 SGHNT and CDR2 YENEEA come from the germline V gene. This CDR3 is 14 amino acids long.

To note about this clonotype: It may be a read error: a sequence one base away is much more abundant. The rearrangement uses TRBV6-1 and TRBJ2-7; TRBD2 matches at 14 bases. From germline, CDR1 is MNHNS and CDR2 SASEGT. Trimming took 4 bases from V and 3 from J; bases not matched to a gene: 2. The CDR3 has 15 amino acids. The CDR3 reads CASSAGTSGSYEQYF. The CDR3 DNA sequence: TGTGCCAGCAGTGCTGGGACTAGCGGGAGCTACGAGCAGTACTTC.

This clonotype came up once. The gene calls are TRBV10-1 and TRBJ1-2; D possibly corresponds to TRBD1 (5 bases). From germline, CDR1 is WNHNN and CDR2 SYGVQD (reference sequence). Trimming removed 10 bases at V and 3 bases at J, with 12 bases between. The CDR3 extends over 12 amino acids. The CDR3 bases are TGCGCCACCATGATGGGGGACTATGGCTACACCTTC. It codes for CATMMGDYGYTF.

V and J are TRBV20-1 and TRBJ2-1; 9 bases map to TRBD2. Losses at the gene ends were 4 bases for V and 1 base for J; bases not matched to a gene: 8. CDR1 DFQATT and CDR2 SNEGSKA come from the germline V gene (reference sequence). There are 16 residues in the CDR3. The CDR3 here is CSAKTRAGGSYNEQFF. CDR3 in DNA: TGCAGTGCTAAGACGAGGGCGGGAGGGTCCTACAATGAGCAGTTCTTC.

CDR3 DNA sequence: TGTGCCAGCAGCCTAGTGGAACTTGCGGGACTGAATGAGCAGTTCTTC. Protein sequence: CASSLVELAGLNEQFF. This sequence joins TRBV11-2 and TRBJ2-1, with D tentatively TRBD2 (6 bases). Trimming cost V 5 bases and J 7 bases, with 21 bases left between them. Germline CDR1 SGHAT, CDR2 FQNNGV. The CDR3 contains 16 residues.

Of note for this clonotype: Its ends do not fully match the called genes, so a read error is possible. In DNA, the CDR3 is TGTGCCAGTAGCTTGGGACCATTGTCGGACACTGAAGCTTTCTTT. Translation: CASSLGPLSDTEAFF. V gene TRBV5-4 combines with J gene TRBJ1-1; tentative D call: TRBD1 (5 bases). There are 15 residues in the CDR3. Germline loops: CDR1 SGHNT, CDR2 YYREEE (reference sequence).

The CDR3 here is CASSLTSGSPYEQYF. CDR3 in DNA: TGTGCCAGCAGCCTAACTAGCGGGAGCCCCTACGAGCAGTACTTC. V usage is TRBV5-4 and J usage is TRBJ2-7; 11 bases agree with TRBD2. Germline CDR1 reads SGHNT; CDR2 reads YYREEE (reference sequence). The CDR3 sequence is 15 residues long. V trimming: 4 bases; J trimming: 2 bases; junction bases outside the gene matches: 5.

This clonotype is labeled as medium-sized (0.01 to 0.1%). V usage is TRBV11-2 and J usage is TRBJ2-1; D not certain. V was trimmed by 4 bases and J by 10 bases, leaving 8 bases between them. Per the germline V gene, CDR1 is SGHAT and CDR2 is FQNNGV. The CDR3 is 11 residues long. The CDR3 DNA sequence: TGTGCCAGCAGCTCCGCCGGGGAGCAGTTCTTC. This gives the protein CASSSAGEQFF.

As to this clonotype: Because the CDR3 is missing its conserved closing phenylalanine or tryptophan, this is likely a read error. J is TRBJ2-3 and V is TRBV2; D not resolved. CDR1 and CDR2 from the germline V gene are SNHLY and FYNNEI. Deletions cut 10 bases from V and 6 bases from J, with 14 bases between. The CDR3 contains 12 residues. In DNA form, the CDR3 reads TGTGCCACAAGGGTGGCCGCGGATACGCAGTATCTT. Translation: CATRVAADTQYL.

The rearrangement uses TRBV11-2 and TRBJ2-2, with D possibly being TRBD2 (5 bases). Germline V gene lookup returns CDR1 SGHAT and CDR2 FQNNGV. The CDR3 consists of 16 residues. The germline V and J ends were trimmed by 6 bases and 9 bases, with 23 bases remaining between them. CDR3 region: CASSLYVGENPRELFF. CDR3 coding DNA: TGTGCCAGCAGTTTATACGTGGGAGAAAACCCCAGGGAGCTGTTTTTT.

This clonotype was recorded a few times. Germline and junction disagree at one end, which may indicate a read error. This chain links TRBV11-1 with TRBJ2-1, with TRBD2 identical over 11 bases. The CDR3 runs to 17 residues. Germline CDR1 and CDR2: SGHAT and FQDESV (reference sequence). CDR3 in amino acids: CASSSDVLAGVNNERFF. The CDR3 DNA reads as TGTGCCAGCAGCTCCGACGTACTAGCGGGAGTAAACAATGAGCGGTTCTTC.

This clonotype was picked up many times. The genes are TRBV28 and TRBJ2-6; the D is unclear. Germline V gives CDR1 MDHEN, CDR2 SYDVKM. The germline V and J ends were trimmed by 2 bases and 0 bases, with 11 bases remaining between them. This CDR3 spans 17 amino acids. The CDR3 loop is CASSLGESDSGANVLTF. The CDR3 DNA sequence: TGTGCCAGCAGTTTAGGGGAATCGGACTCTGGGGCCAACGTCCTGACTTTC.

There are a few counts of this clonotype. The V call is TRBV20-1, the J call TRBJ1-5; 7 nucleotides agree with TRBD1. With V trimmed by 0 bases and J by 3 bases, 5 bases remained unmatched. The CDR3 spans 15 residues. The germline gives CDR1 DFQATT, CDR2 SNEGSKA (reference sequence). The CDR3 coding sequence is TGCAGTGCTAGAGAGACAGGGATGGTCAATCAGCCCCAGCATTTT. As protein: CSARETGMVNQPQHF.

As to this clonotype: A much larger clone differs from this one at a single base, so this may be a read error. This sequence joins TRBV5-4 and TRBJ2-5; TRBD2 agrees at 9 bases. Germline loops: CDR1 SGHNT, CDR2 YYREEE (reference sequence). The CDR3 has 15 amino acids. The ends lost 2 bases at V and 3 bases at J; junction bases unmatched: 5. CDR3 sequence: CASSFGGRGKETQYF. The CDR3 bases are TGTGCCAGCAGCTTCGGCGGGAGGGGCAAAGAGACCCAGTACTTC.

In the case of this clonotype: Compared with germline, one end of the junction differs, possibly owing to a read error. The chain is built from TRBV29-1 and TRBJ2-2; 9 positions agree with TRBD2. This CDR3 region has 16 residues. Germline V gene lookup returns CDR1 SQVTM and CDR2 ANQGSEA. CDR3 residues: CSVEDRLAGTTREMFF. In DNA, the CDR3 is TGCAGCGTTGAAGATCGGCTAGCGGGAACTACCAGGGAGATGTTTTTT.

Note on this clonotype: The germline gene is not matched at one end of the junction; a read error may be the cause. The chain uses TRBV11-2 and TRBJ2-1, with 9 positions matching TRBD1. CDR1 is SGHAT and CDR2 is FQNNGV in the germline V gene. This CDR3 comprises 17 residues. The CDR3, as DNA: TGTGCCAGTAGCTTAACATACGGACAGGGGTACAGGGGTGAGCAGTTCTTC. Protein product: CASSLTYGQGYRGEQFF.

By share, this clonotype ranks as medium-sized. V is TRBV11-2 and J is TRBJ2-2; D not resolved. Trimming left V 3 bases short and J 7 bases short, with 6 bases between. The CDR3 totals 12 residues. Germline V gives CDR1 SGHAT, CDR2 FQNNGV. CDR3 loop: CASSFLNGELFF. In DNA form, the CDR3 reads TGTGCCAGCAGCTTCCTAAACGGGGAGCTGTTTTTT.

The chain links TRBV6-6 to TRBJ2-7; 11 nucleotides agree with TRBD2. Germline V gene data show CDR1 as MNHNY and CDR2 as SVGAGI (reference sequence). V shed 6 bases, J shed 10 bases, and the junction held 14 bases outside the gene matches. This CDR3 comprises 15 residues. In nucleotides, the CDR3 is TGTGCCAGCAGCAGTACTAGCGGGAGTTCTCGAGAACAGTACTTC. As protein: CASSSTSGSSREQYF.

In the case of this clonotype: A junction end diverges from the germline sequence, so it may reflect a read error. The gene calls are TRBV12-3 or TRBV12-4 and TRBJ1-3, with 7 bases matching TRBD1. The CDR3 loop spans 14 amino acids. In DNA, the CDR3 is TGTGCTAGCACCCACAGGGGTACTGGAAACACCATATATTTT. Amino acids: CASTHRGTGNTIYF.

On this clonotype itself: The germline gene is not matched at one end of the junction; a read error may be the cause. The genes are TRBV11-1 and TRBJ2-3; 7 nucleotides align to TRBD2. The CDR3 covers 14 residues. In germline, CDR1 is SGHAT, CDR2 FQDESV (reference sequence). CDR3 DNA: TGTGCCAGCGACTTAAGGCAACGTGCGGGAGAGTATCACTTT. It yields the protein CASDLRQRAGEYHF. The variable domain in full, completed from reference TRBV11-1 and TRBJ2-3, reads EAEVAQSPRYKITEKSQAVAFWCDPISGHATLYWYRQILGQGPELLVQFQDESVVDDSQLPKDRFSAERLKGVDSTLKIQPAELGDSAMYLCASDLRQRAGEYHFGPGTRLTVL.

This clonotype was counted at least ten times. V usage is TRBV30 and J usage is TRBJ1-2; no reliable D call. The CDR3 contains 14 residues. Per the germline V gene, CDR1 is GTSNPN and CDR2 is SVGIG (reference sequence). V lost 2 bases to trimming and J lost 4 bases, with 14 bases between them. CDR3 DNA: TGTGCCTGGAGTCGAACGGGAAGCTTCTATGGCTACACCTTC. Its translation: CAWSRTGSFYGYTF.

Of note for this clonotype: A read error may produce the germline difference seen at one junction end. For the CDR3, the DNA is TGTGCGTCCGGTTCGGGGAACTCCCACAATGAGCAGTTCTTC. Protein product: CASGSGNSHNEQFF. The chain recombines TRBV10-3 with TRBJ2-1; TRBD2 is a possible D gene (5 bases). Germline CDR1 is ENHRY and CDR2 is SYGVKD. The CDR3 has 14 residues.